These 27 T cell receptor beta chains were all obtained from the same sample, sequenced in a study of blood T cell repertoires in COVID-19. Measured with immunoSEQ multiplex PCR; TCRdb has only the in-frame clones, and not every one. Of approximately 170,000 clones in the sample, roughly nine tenths were seen once. The specimen was peripheral blood. The receptors shown here come from a woman aged 70 to 79 with acute or convalescent COVID-19.

The V gene is TRBV19, the J gene TRBJ2-7; 7 nucleotides line up with TRBD1. CDR1 and CDR2 (germline): LNHDA, SQIVND (reference sequence). The CDR3 runs 14 residues. V dropped 3 bases and J dropped 0; count of bases not matched to a gene: 2. The CDR3: CASSIRDSSYEQYF. The CDR3 nucleotides read TGTGCCAGTAGTATCCGGGACAGCTCCTACGAGCAGTACTTC.

The chain uses TRBV7-2 and TRBJ2-5; a weak D match, TRBD1 (5 bases). The CDR3 contains 15 residues. V lost 4 bases and J 1 base, leaving 13 bases between the germline ends. Looked up from germline, CDR1 is SGHTA and CDR2 is FQGNSA. As DNA, the CDR3 is TGTGCCAGCAGCTCCGACAGAAGACTCCAAGAGACCCAGTACTTC. Translation gives CASSSDRRLQETQYF.

This clone was detected only a few times. This sequence joins TRBV7-2 and TRBJ1-4; D is undetermined. The CDR3 runs to 15 residues. In germline, CDR1 is SGHTA, CDR2 FQGNSA. V lost 0 bases and J lost 3, with 8 bases in between. CDR3 sequence: CASSLAGVANEKLFF. The CDR3 DNA sequence: TGTGCCAGCAGCTTAGCCGGGGTGGCTAATGAAAAACTGTTTTTT.

The chain joins TRBV20-1 to TRBJ2-4, with 8 positions matching TRBD2. The CDR3 consists of 20 residues. The V and J ends lost 3 bases and 1 base, in that order; junction bases with no gene match: 20. CDR1 DFQATT and CDR2 SNEGSKA come from the germline V gene (reference sequence). The CDR3 sequence: CSASVLLNSGTLFAKNIQYF. CDR3 bases: TGCAGTGCTAGTGTCCTCCTTAATAGCGGGACGCTGTTTGCCAAAAACATTCAGTACTTC.

The chain links TRBV4-2 to TRBJ1-1; no reliable D call. Germline V CDR1 and CDR2: LGHNA, YNFKEQ. The CDR3 length is 15 residues. Trimming left V 0 bases short and J 0 bases short, with 8 bases between. This CDR3 reads CASSQEATVNTEAFF. The CDR3 DNA is TGTGCCAGCAGCCAAGAGGCAACAGTGAACACTGAAGCTTTCTTT.

This sequence joins TRBV2 and TRBJ1-6, with a tentative D call TRBD1 (5 bases). Germline CDR1 is SNHLY and CDR2 is FYNNEI. This CDR3 spans 12 amino acids. V shed 6 bases and J shed 11 bases, with 11 bases lying between them. The CDR3 region is CASSPGSAPLHF. In nucleotides, the CDR3 is TGTGCCAGCAGCCCAGGGTCGGCACCCCTCCACTTT. Based on the CDR3 plus reference TRBV2 and TRBJ1-6, the full variable domain is EPEVTQTPSHQVTQMGQEVILRCVPISNHLYFYWYRQILGQKVEFLVSFYNNEISEKSEIFDDQFSVERPDGSNFTLKIRSTKLEDSAMYFCASSPGSAPLHFGNGTRLTVT.

This chain connects TRBV9 to TRBJ2-2, with D possibly TRBD2 on 6 matching bases. This CDR3 is built from 17 residues. In germline, CDR1 is SGDLS, CDR2 YYNGEE. The V gene lost 0 bases and the J gene lost 1 base, with 13 bases spanning the gap. The CDR3 DNA reads as TGTGCCAGCAGCGTAGTGACCGGGACTCTGAACACCGGGGAGCTGTTTTTT. It specifies CASSVVTGTLNTGELFF.

V gene TRBV28 combines with J gene TRBJ1-2; D possibly corresponds to TRBD1 (5 bases). Per germline, CDR1 MDHEN and CDR2 SYDVKM. Trimming pared 8 bases from V and 0 bases from J, leaving 16 bases between. This CDR3 region has 15 residues. CDR3 protein: CASWHRTPTNYGYTF. CDR3 sequence (DNA): TGTGCCAGCTGGCATAGGACACCGACTAACTATGGCTACACCTTC.

The genes are TRBV12-3 or TRBV12-4 and TRBJ2-2; 8 bases map to TRBD2. The CDR3 loop spans 13 amino acids. The trim removed 5 bases at V and 6 bases at J, leaving 2 bases unmatched. The CDR3 spells CASSPGRAGELFF. In DNA, the CDR3 is TGTGCCAGCAGTCCCGGGAGGGCCGGGGAGCTGTTTTTT.

The CDR3 DNA is TGTGCCAGTAGTACCGGTGCCGGGACTAGCGGGAGCTATGAGCAGTTCTTC. Protein: CASSTGAGTSGSYEQFF. The chain is built from TRBV19 and TRBJ2-1, with 14 bases lining up with TRBD2. The CDR3 spans 17 residues. Germline V gives CDR1 LNHDA, CDR2 SQIVND (reference sequence). V dropped 4 bases and J dropped 8; count of bases not matched to a gene: 10. The entire variable domain, with the rest obtained from reference TRBV19 and TRBJ2-1, is as follows: DGGITQSPKYLFRKEGQNVTLSCEQNLNHDAMYWYRQDPGQGLRLIYYSQIVNDFQKGDIAEGYSVSREKKESFPLTVTSAQKNPTAFYLCASSTGAGTSGSYEQFFGPGTRLTVL.

V gene TRBV6-4 combines with J gene TRBJ1-1; 8 nucleotides align to TRBD1. The junction had 4 bases not matched to a gene; V was cut back by 4 bases and J by 0 bases. Germline V gives CDR1 MRHNA, CDR2 SNTAGT. The CDR3 covers 15 residues. The CDR3 spells CASSVTGGMNTEAFF. CDR3 sequence (DNA): TGTGCCAGCAGTGTCACAGGGGGGATGAACACTGAAGCTTTCTTT.

This clone appeared a single time. The rearrangement joins TRBV7-6 to TRBJ2-7, with 7 bases lining up with TRBD2. The junction had 10 bases not matched to a gene; V was cut back by 1 base and J by 4 bases. The germline CDR1 and CDR2 sequences are SGHVS and FNYEAQ. This CDR3 has 16 amino acids. This CDR3 reads CASSLVSATAGYEQYF. CDR3 in DNA: TGTGCCAGCAGCTTAGTATCGGCCACAGCGGGATACGAGCAGTACTTC.

This clone was seen a handful of times. The J gene is TRBJ1-2, the V gene TRBV7-9; the D is unclear. CDR3 length: 14 residues. Per germline, CDR1 SEHNR and CDR2 FQNEAQ (reference sequence). Trimming pared 1 base from V and 4 bases from J, leaving 10 bases between. The CDR3 nucleotides read TGTGCCAGCAGCTTAGTACCTCGACTCTATGGCTACACCTTC. It yields the protein CASSLVPRLYGYTF.

The V and J genes are TRBV24-1 and TRBJ2-3, with 10 bases aligning to TRBD2. In germline, CDR1 is KGHDR, CDR2 SFDVKD. This CDR3 has 14 amino acids. Germline trimming cut 7 bases from V and 4 bases from J; bases unmatched to any gene: 4. CDR3 protein: CATSQRGGADTQYF. The CDR3, as DNA: TGTGCCACCAGCCAGCGGGGGGGGGCAGATACGCAGTATTTT.

This rearrangement joins TRBV4-2 to TRBJ2-5; 10 bases line up with TRBD2. The V gene's germline CDR1 is LGHNA and CDR2 YNFKEQ. The length of the CDR3 is 18 residues. After removal of 4 bases from V and 5 bases from J, the junction contained 16 bases not matched to a gene. Here the CDR3 DNA reads TGTGCCAGCAGCCCGGCCGGGCTAGCGGGAGTGGCCGGGGAGACCCAGTACTTC. Translation: CASSPAGLAGVAGETQYF.

The chain joins TRBV5-1 to TRBJ2-1; TRBD2 aligns across 7 bases. After removal of 0 bases from V and 12 bases from J, the junction contained 6 bases not matched to a gene. Germline values: CDR1 SGHRS, CDR2 YFSETQ. This CDR3 spans 13 amino acids. Here the CDR3 reads CASSLEAGRVQFF. The CDR3 DNA reads TGCGCCAGCAGCTTGGAAGCAGGGAGGGTGCAGTTCTTC. Complete variable domain (other parts from reference TRBV5-1 and TRBJ2-1): KAGVTQTPRYLIKTRGQQVTLSCSPISGHRSVSWYQQTPGQGLQFLFEYFSETQRNKGNFPGRFSGRQFSNSRSEMNVSTLELGDSALYLCASSLEAGRVQFFGPGTRLTVL.

The chain joins TRBV19 to TRBJ1-5; a possible D gene is TRBD1 (6 bases). Germline CDR1 and CDR2: LNHDA and SQIVND (reference sequence). The CDR3 has 16 residues. Trimming removed 3 bases at V and 5 bases at J, with 17 bases between. This chain's CDR3 is CASSIGGHRRYQPQHF. The CDR3 DNA reads TGTGCCAGTAGTATTGGGGGACACCGGAGGTATCAGCCCCAGCATTTT.

The chain couples TRBV5-4 to TRBJ2-1; 12 bases are shared with TRBD2. The V gene end was trimmed by 0 bases and the J gene end by 7 bases; junction bases not matched to a gene: 2. Looked up from germline, CDR1 is SGHNT and CDR2 is YYREEE (reference sequence). The CDR3 is 15 residues long. CDR3 residues: CASSLGTSGKNEQFF. The CDR3 bases are TGTGCCAGCAGCTTGGGGACTAGCGGGAAGAATGAGCAGTTCTTC.

CDR3 nucleotide sequence: TGTGCCAGCAGCTTTCTAGCGGGAGGGAGCACAGATACGCAGTATTTT. Its translation: CASSFLAGGSTDTQYF. The rearrangement uses TRBV7-9 and TRBJ2-3; the match to TRBD2 covers 12 bases. CDR1 is SEHNR, CDR2 FQNEAQ, per germline (reference sequence). The CDR3 length is 16 residues. After removal of 3 bases from V and 0 bases from J, the junction contained 1 base not matched to a gene.

Here the CDR3 DNA reads TGTGCCAGCAGTGGTCCTAGCGCTAGCTCCTACAATGAGCAGTTCTTC. Translation gives CASSGPSASSYNEQFF. J is TRBJ2-1 and V is TRBV2; D might be TRBD2 (6 bases). The germline V gene has CDR1 SNHLY and CDR2 FYNNEI. The CDR3 sequence is 16 residues long. Trimming pared 4 bases from V and 0 bases from J, leaving 13 bases between.

The chain carries TRBV27 and TRBJ1-2; D may be TRBD1 (5 bases). In germline, CDR1 is MNHEY, CDR2 SMNVEV (reference sequence). Trimming shortened V by 7 bases and J by 1 base, and 16 bases separated the two germline ends. This CDR3 is 15 amino acids long. The CDR3 DNA sequence: TGTGCCAGCACCCCGGTTGGGCAGGGTAACTATGGCTACACCTTC. The encoded protein is CASTPVGQGNYGYTF.

The rearrangement uses TRBV11-2 and TRBJ1-5; D is unresolved. This CDR3 has 12 amino acids. V lost 1 base, J lost 6 bases, and 4 bases lay in between. Looked up from germline, CDR1 is SGHAT and CDR2 is FQNNGV. Here the CDR3 reads CASSLAGQPQHF. The CDR3 DNA follows: TGTGCCAGCAGCTTAGCAGGTCAGCCCCAGCATTTT.

Turning to this clone: Distinct nucleotide sequences in the sample also encode this CDR3. V is TRBV12-3 or TRBV12-4 and J is TRBJ1-1; D call uncertain. Between the trimmed V and J ends, which lost 3 bases and 0 bases, there was a span of 5 bases. The CDR3 is 13 amino acids. CDR3: CASSFAVNTEAFF. The CDR3 bases are TGTGCCAGCAGTTTTGCGGTGAACACTGAAGCTTTCTTT.

The CDR3 DNA reads as TGTGCCAGCAGTTTAGTGACAGGGGGCCCTAGGTACAATCAGCCCCAGCATTTT. Encoded protein: CASSLVTGGPRYNQPQHF. The chain joins TRBV28 to TRBJ1-5; 10 bases map to TRBD1. The CDR3 contains 18 residues. CDR1 MDHEN and CDR2 SYDVKM come from the germline V gene. The V segment lost 2 bases and the J segment 3 bases; nucleotides outside the gene matches: 10.

This clone was detected only a few times. The chain links TRBV6-5 to TRBJ2-1; TRBD2 agrees at 11 bases. The trim removed 5 bases at V and 5 bases at J, leaving 5 bases unmatched. This CDR3 has 15 amino acids. Germline V gene sequence: CDR1 MNHEY, CDR2 SVGAGI. The CDR3 nucleotides are TGTGCCAGCAGTCGCGGACTAGCGGGCAACAATGAGCAGTTCTTC. This sequence encodes CASSRGLAGNNEQFF.

The chain links TRBV30 to TRBJ1-6; tentative D call: TRBD1 (5 bases). CDR1 is GTSNPN, CDR2 SVGIG, per germline (reference sequence). CDR3 length: 16 residues. Trimming shortened V by 2 bases and J by 0 bases, and 11 bases separated the two germline ends. The CDR3: CAWSIDRSSYNSPLHF. The CDR3 region has the DNA TGTGCCTGGAGTATCGACAGAAGCTCCTATAATTCACCCCTCCACTTT.

The chain carries TRBV3-1 (or the pseudogene TRBV3-2) and TRBJ2-7; the D gene is possibly TRBD1 (5 bases). V lost 5 bases and J lost 3, with 11 bases in between. The germline V gene has CDR1 LGHDT and CDR2 YNNKEL (reference sequence). There are 13 residues in the CDR3. CDR3 loop: CASSYGQGYEQYF. Written as DNA, the CDR3 is TGTGCCAGCAGCTATGGTCAGGGCTACGAGCAGTACTTC.